Each of the 22 T cell receptor beta chains below was sequenced from the same sample in a study of T cell responses to AZD1222 COVID-19 vaccine. Assay used: immunoSEQ multiplex PCR; TCRdb lists only in-frame clones, some missing. The repertoire holds roughly 110,000 clones, with 75% to 95% as singletons. Sequences were derived from peripheral blood, sampled 28 days after the second AZD1222 dose. Every receptor here comes from an adult who received the AZD1222 COVID-19 vaccine.

V and J are TRBV11-2 and TRBJ2-1; 10 bases line up with TRBD2. The CDR3 covers 14 residues. Unmatched junction bases numbered 4, after V lost 7 bases and J lost 4 bases. Germline lookup yields CDR1 SGHAT and CDR2 FQNNGV. CDR3 sequence (DNA): TGTGCCAGCAAGCTAGCGGGGGTTTACAATGAGCAGTTCTTC. The encoded protein is CASKLAGVYNEQFF.

The gene calls are TRBV7-8 and TRBJ1-5, with D hard to call. Germline V gene sequence: CDR1 SGHVS, CDR2 FQNEAQ. The V end was cut by 2 bases, the J end by 8 bases, with 10 bases between. This CDR3 is built from 13 residues. The CDR3 is CASSLSPREPQHF. In DNA form, the CDR3 reads TGTGCCAGCAGCTTATCCCCCCGTGAGCCCCAGCATTTT. Supplemented by reference TRBV7-8 and TRBJ1-5, the full variable domain reads GAGVSQSPRYKVAKRGQDVALRCDPISGHVSLFWYQQALGQGPEFLTYFQNEAQLDKSGLPSDRFFAERPEGSVSTLKIQRTQQEDSAVYLCASSLSPREPQHFGDGTRLSIL.

The chain links TRBV25-1 to TRBJ1-2; D possibly corresponds to TRBD1 (5 bases). Germline CDR1 is MGHDK and CDR2 is SYGVNS. The CDR3 covers 13 residues. The V end lost 3 bases, the J end lost 6 bases, and 11 bases lay between the germline ends. In nucleotides, the CDR3 is TGTGCCAGCAGTGAGACCAGGGCGGATGGCTACACCTTC. It translates to CASSETRADGYTF.

This sequence joins TRBV5-1 and TRBJ2-2; D may correspond to TRBD1 or TRBD2 (5 bases each). The CDR3 is 15 residues long. Per germline, CDR1 SGHRS and CDR2 YFSETQ. The V end lost 0 bases, the J end lost 3 bases, and 9 bases lay between the germline ends. Here the CDR3 DNA reads TGCGCCAGCAGCTTGGCCGAGGGGTACACCGGGGAGCTGTTTTTT. This sequence encodes CASSLAEGYTGELFF.

The chain is built from TRBV27 and TRBJ2-1, with TRBD2 identical over 7 bases. The V segment lost 4 bases and the J segment 9 bases; nucleotides outside the gene matches: 9. The CDR3 runs 14 residues. CDR1 and CDR2 (germline): MNHEY, SMNVEV (reference sequence). In DNA form, the CDR3 reads TGTGCCAGCAGTTGGGAGGGAGCCCTCGGTGAGCAGTTCTTC. This codes for CASSWEGALGEQFF.

V gene TRBV6-6 combines with J gene TRBJ1-3; D unclear. The CDR3 is 13 residues long. Trimming took off 0 bases at V and 3 bases at J, with 3 bases between the two ends. Germline CDR1 is MNHNY and CDR2 is SVGAGI (reference sequence). The CDR3 spells CASSYSNGNTIYF. For the CDR3, the DNA is TGTGCCAGCAGTTACTCGAATGGAAACACCATATATTTT.

With regard to this clone: Other DNA sequences within the sample encode an identical CDR3. The rearrangement joins TRBV5-6 to TRBJ2-3; D is unresolved. Looked up from germline, CDR1 is SGHDT and CDR2 is YYEEEE. The CDR3 has 14 amino acids. Trimming cost V 2 bases and J 2 bases, with 9 bases left between them. This CDR3 reads CASSFGRTTDTQYF. The CDR3 region has the DNA TGTGCCAGCAGCTTCGGGCGGACCACAGATACGCAGTATTTT.

V gene TRBV5-4 combines with J gene TRBJ2-1; 9 bases are shared with TRBD2. Germline-derived CDR1 and CDR2 are SGHNT and YYREEE (reference sequence). V was clipped by 4 bases and J by 8 bases; unmatched bases: 7. This CDR3 has 14 amino acids. The CDR3 spells CASSPGLAVYEQFF. The CDR3 DNA reads TGTGCCAGCAGCCCGGGACTAGCTGTTTATGAGCAGTTCTTC.

The chain has TRBV6-6 and TRBJ2-7; 8 bases are shared with TRBD2. After removal of 2 bases from V and 4 bases from J, the junction contained 7 bases not matched to a gene. Germline lookup yields CDR1 MNHNY and CDR2 SVGAGI (reference sequence). The CDR3 has 15 residues. The CDR3 protein is CASSYTRGALYEQYF. In DNA, the CDR3 is TGTGCCAGCAGTTACACGCGGGGGGCACTTTACGAGCAGTACTTC.

The chain combines TRBV12-3 or TRBV12-4 with TRBJ2-5; D call uncertain. Deletions cut 5 bases from V and 4 bases from J, with 11 bases between. The CDR3 runs 13 residues. CDR3 loop: CASSPFEGETQYF. The CDR3 coding sequence is TGTGCCAGCAGTCCCTTCGAAGGAGAGACCCAGTACTTC.

The V gene is TRBV7-9, the J gene TRBJ1-6; D is ambiguous. Trimming pared 4 bases from V and 0 bases from J, leaving 13 bases between. This CDR3 contains 17 residues. Germline-derived CDR1 and CDR2 are SEHNR and FQNEAQ (reference sequence). The CDR3 loop reads CASSSSSGYSYNSPLHF. In DNA form, the CDR3 reads TGTGCCAGCAGCTCCTCGTCTGGGTACTCCTATAATTCACCCCTCCACTTT.

The chain employs TRBV2 and TRBJ1-1; D not resolved. Trimming took off 9 bases at V and 2 bases at J, with 13 bases between the two ends. This CDR3 comprises 13 residues. Per the germline V gene, CDR1 is SNHLY and CDR2 is FYNNEI. In DNA form, the CDR3 reads TGTGCCAGAAGATTGGGGAGAAACACTGAAGCTTTCTTT. It encodes CARRLGRNTEAFF.

This chain joins TRBV7-6 and TRBJ2-2; D unresolved. The V gene lost 3 bases and the J gene lost 0 bases, with 8 bases spanning the gap. The CDR3 extends over 15 amino acids. Germline lookup yields CDR1 SGHVS and CDR2 FNYEAQ. CDR3: CASSFGQTNTGELFF. CDR3 coding DNA: TGTGCCAGCAGCTTCGGGCAAACGAACACCGGGGAGCTGTTTTTT.

V gene TRBV7-2 combines with J gene TRBJ2-1; D possibly corresponds to TRBD2 (6 bases). Germline-derived CDR1 and CDR2 are SGHTA and FQGNSA. Trimming took off 2 bases at V and 11 bases at J, with 16 bases between the two ends. This CDR3 is 14 amino acids long. In DNA, the CDR3 is TGTGCCAGCAGCTTAAAGGGTCTAGCGACCAAGCAGTTCTTC. This translates into CASSLKGLATKQFF.

The CDR3 DNA sequence: TGTGCCAGCAGCCGAGCTAGCGGGAGCACCATCTACGAGCAGTACTTC. Residues: CASSRASGSTIYEQYF. The V gene is TRBV7-8, the J gene TRBJ2-7; TRBD2 matches at 10 bases. Germline CDR1 reads SGHVS; CDR2 reads FQNEAQ. The CDR3 has 16 amino acids. The junction had 10 bases not matched to a gene; V was cut back by 5 bases and J by 3 bases.

The V call is TRBV6-5, the J call TRBJ2-7, with TRBD1 matching 7 bases. CDR1 is MNHEY and CDR2 is SVGAGI in the germline V gene. This CDR3 region has 16 residues. V shed 4 bases, J shed 2 bases, and the junction held 11 bases outside the gene matches. CDR3: CASSSQDRLRTYEQYF. CDR3 nucleotide sequence: TGTGCCAGCAGTTCCCAGGACAGGTTGAGAACCTACGAGCAGTACTTC.

The chain recombines TRBV18 with TRBJ2-7; 7 bases align to TRBD1. Trimming at V came to 5 bases and at J to 5 bases, leaving 9 bases not matched to a gene. The CDR3 spans 14 residues. Germline V gives CDR1 KGHSH, CDR2 LQKENI. The CDR3, as DNA: TGTGCCAGCTCAAACGACAGGGTGAGGCACGAGCAGTACTTC. Its translation: CASSNDRVRHEQYF. The full variable domain, its missing parts supplied by reference TRBV18 and TRBJ2-7, is NAGVMQNPRHLVRRRGQEARLRCSPMKGHSHVYWYRQLPEEGLKFMVYLQKENIIDESGMPKERFSAEFPKEGPSILRIQQVVRGDSAAYFCASSNDRVRHEQYFGPGTRLTVT.

The sample holds one count of this clone. The chain recombines TRBV11-2 with TRBJ2-1; 7 nucleotides line up with TRBD1. This CDR3 region has 14 residues. Germline CDR1 is SGHAT and CDR2 is FQNNGV. V dropped 5 bases and J dropped 8; count of bases not matched to a gene: 9. The CDR3: CASSQPTGWDEQFF. As DNA, the CDR3 is TGTGCCAGCAGCCAGCCGACAGGGTGGGATGAGCAGTTCTTC. Variable domain in full (rest from reference TRBV11-2 and TRBJ2-1): EAGVAQSPRYKIIEKRQSVAFWCNPISGHATLYWYQQILGQGPKLLIQFQNNGVVDDSQLPKDRFSAERLKGVDSTLKIQPAKLEDSAVYLCASSQPTGWDEQFFGPGTRLTVL.

J is TRBJ2-7 and V is TRBV18; possible D gene TRBD1, 5 bases. The CDR3 contains 15 residues. Germline assignment: CDR1 KGHSH and CDR2 LQKENI. V dropped 6 bases and J dropped 6 bases, with 21 bases sitting between them. In nucleotides, the CDR3 is TGTGCCAGCTCCCGTCAAGGCGACAGTTTTTTCGAGCAGTACTTC. The encoded protein is CASSRQGDSFFEQYF.

The V gene is TRBV5-4, the J gene TRBJ1-2; D gene unclear. The CDR3 is 14 residues long. Germline-derived CDR1 and CDR2 are SGHNT and YYREEE (reference sequence). Trimming took off 0 bases at V and 0 bases at J, with 6 bases between the two ends. The CDR3 DNA reads TGTGCCAGCAGCTTGGCAGGAACTAACTATGGCTACACCTTC. Residues: CASSLAGTNYGYTF. Full variable domain (missing parts from reference TRBV5-4 and TRBJ1-2): ETGVTQSPTHLIKTRGQQVTLRCSSQSGHNTVSWYQQALGQGPQFIFQYYREEENGRGNFPPRFSGLQFPNYSSELNVNALELDDSALYLCASSLAGTNYGYTFGSGTRLTVV.

This clone showed up just once. The chain is built from TRBV6-1 and TRBJ2-7; the D gene is possibly TRBD1 (5 bases). The V and J ends lost 2 bases and 4 bases respectively, with 9 bases between them. This CDR3 is 13 amino acids long. Germline V lookup: CDR1 MNHNS, CDR2 SASEGT. CDR3 protein: CASSEYRTYEQYF. The CDR3 bases are TGTGCCAGCAGTGAATACAGGACATACGAGCAGTACTTC.

V and J are TRBV7-9 and TRBJ2-1; 9 bases match TRBD2. There are 13 residues in the CDR3. Germline CDR1 and CDR2: SEHNR and FQNEAQ (reference sequence). The J segment lost 6 bases and the V segment lost 4 bases, leaving 1 base of the junction unmatched. CDR3 residues: CASSSGLANEQFF. CDR3 in DNA: TGTGCCAGCAGCTCGGGACTAGCCAATGAGCAGTTCTTC.